This T cell receptor beta chain came from a study of human thymus T cells. Study-wide results and caveats: Gene usage for V and J segments appeared biased in thymic and blood repertoires. Thymic repertoires from unrelated individuals overlapped highly, related research reported.

Turning to this clone: Antigen specificity is unknown.

Corrective heart surgery yielded resections, and these provided the thymus tissue. The donor group consisted of healthy Finnish infants who were having corrective surgery for congenital heart defects. The CDR3 sequence is 14 residues long. Trimming removed 5 bases at V and 2 bases at J, with 12 bases between. From germline, CDR1 is SGHAT and CDR2 FQNNGV. TCRdb's table, derived via immunoSEQ multiplex PCR, lists solely in-frame clones and lacks some. Counted here are about 130,000 clones, around 94% occurring once; the ten biggest clones make up roughly 0.024%. The chain links TRBV11-2 to TRBJ2-5; the D gene is possibly TRBD2 (7 bases). The clonotype originates from a boy in the first two years of life with a congenital heart defect but otherwise immunologically healthy. The sample comprised thymus tissue. The CDR3, as DNA: TGTGCCAGCAGCCGGGGGGCTGGGCAAGAGACCCAGTACTTC. This sequence encodes CASSRGAGQETQYF.